The 27 T cell receptor beta chains below were found in one sample sequenced in a study of blood T cell repertoires in COVID-19. Sequencing used immunoSEQ multiplex PCR; TCRdb keeps in-frame clones, though not all of them. The sample carries 160,000 or so clones, roughly 81% recorded once. Sequenced sample: peripheral blood. The receptor source for this set is a woman between 50 and 59 years old with COVID-19, enrolled during active disease.

This chain links TRBV24-1 with TRBJ2-1; 10 bases are a match to TRBD2. The CDR3 sequence is 15 residues long. The germline gives CDR1 KGHDR, CDR2 SFDVKD. V trimming: 5 bases; J trimming: 10 bases; junction bases outside the gene matches: 10. CDR3 in DNA: TGTGCCACCAGTGCAGCGGGGGGGCGATTTGAAGAGCAGTTCTTC. Translating gives CATSAAGGRFEEQFF.

This clone was detected once. The chain carries TRBV28 and TRBJ2-3, with TRBD1 identical over 12 bases. In germline, CDR1 is MDHEN, CDR2 SYDVKM. There are 19 residues in the CDR3. With V trimmed by 5 bases and J by 3 bases, 15 bases remained unmatched. In DNA, the CDR3 is TGTGCCAGCAGTACCTACCGGGACAGGGGGCAGAGGGGAACAGATACGCAGTATTTT. Translating gives CASSTYRDRGQRGTDTQYF.

This clone was found a few times. The V and J genes are TRBV7-9 and TRBJ1-4; D is uncertain. Looked up from germline, CDR1 is SEHNR and CDR2 is FQNEAQ (reference sequence). Trimming left V 5 bases short and J 0 bases short, with 10 bases between. The CDR3 runs 15 residues. CDR3 sequence: CASSRELATNEKLFF. CDR3 nucleotide sequence: TGTGCCAGCAGCCGAGAACTTGCAACTAATGAAAAACTGTTTTTT.

V gene TRBV6-1 combines with J gene TRBJ2-1; TRBD1 matches 8 bases. J lost 8 bases, V lost 2 bases, and 8 bases had no gene match. The CDR3 spans 15 residues. CDR1 is MNHNS and CDR2 is SASEGT in the germline V gene. The CDR3 DNA follows: TGTGCCAGCAGTGAAAGCGAGGGACAGGATTATGAGCAGTTCTTC. Amino acid sequence: CASSESEGQDYEQFF.

This chain uses TRBV12-3 or TRBV12-4 with TRBJ2-5; D gene ambiguous. The germline V and J ends were trimmed by 6 bases and 2 bases, with 7 bases remaining between them. The CDR3 is made up of 12 amino acids. The CDR3 region has the DNA TGTGCCAGCAGAATCAGACAAGAGACCCAGTACTTC. Encoded protein: CASRIRQETQYF.

This clone was seen a single time. This chain connects TRBV5-6 to TRBJ2-1; D uncertain. The CDR3 is 12 amino acids. Trimming left V 4 bases short and J 10 bases short, with 12 bases between. The germline V gene has CDR1 SGHDT and CDR2 YYEEEE. The CDR3 DNA reads as TGTGCCAGCAGCCTAACCCCAAGAGAGCAGTTCTTC. Protein: CASSLTPREQFF.

The chain combines TRBV6-2 or TRBV6-3 with TRBJ1-1; TRBD1 aligns across 9 bases. The CDR3 length is 14 residues. The junction had 6 bases not matched to a gene; V was cut back by 6 bases and J by 4 bases. Germline CDR1 reads MNHEY; CDR2 reads SVGEGT. CDR3 in amino acids: CASSQTTGGTEAFF. The CDR3 DNA follows: TGTGCCAGCAGCCAGACGACAGGGGGCACTGAAGCTTTCTTT.

This chain uses TRBV29-1 with TRBJ1-1; TRBD1 aligns across 8 bases. V lost 7 bases to trimming and J lost 1 base; unmatched junction nucleotides: 11. CDR1 and CDR2 (germline): SQVTM, ANQGSEA. The CDR3 contains 15 residues. Here the CDR3 reads CSGTGNGVRNTEAFF. DNA for the CDR3: TGCAGCGGGACAGGGAATGGGGTCCGGAACACTGAAGCTTTCTTT.

The gene calls are TRBV6-2 or TRBV6-3 and TRBJ2-5, with D possibly TRBD2 on 5 matching bases. The CDR3 is made up of 13 amino acids. With 4 bases removed from V and 6 bases from J, the gap between germline ends came to 12 bases. Germline values: CDR1 MNHEY, CDR2 SVGEGT. This chain's CDR3 is CASSFTSRQTQYF. The CDR3 nucleotides read TGTGCCAGCAGTTTCACTAGTCGGCAGACCCAGTACTTC.

The chain has TRBV7-9 and TRBJ2-5; 9 bases match TRBD2. The trim removed 4 bases at V and 0 bases at J, leaving 3 bases unmatched. This CDR3 has 15 amino acids. Germline V gives CDR1 SEHNR, CDR2 FQNEAQ (reference sequence). This chain's CDR3 is CASSWGGGDQETQYF. CDR3 bases: TGTGCCAGCAGCTGGGGCGGGGGGGACCAAGAGACCCAGTACTTC.

The chain recombines TRBV29-1 with TRBJ2-7, with 12 positions matching TRBD2. CDR3 length equals 14 residues. Germline trimming cut 2 bases from V and 7 bases from J; bases unmatched to any gene: 6. The V gene's germline CDR1 is SQVTM and CDR2 ANQGSEA. CDR3 loop: CSVELAGGVLEQYF. CDR3 in DNA: TGCAGCGTTGAACTAGCGGGGGGGGTCCTGGAGCAGTACTTC.

This chain uses TRBV9 with TRBJ2-3; TRBD2 aligns across 14 bases. V lost 3 bases, J lost 1 base, and 7 bases stayed unmatched. Germline CDR1 is SGDLS and CDR2 is YYNGEE. The CDR3 has 18 amino acids. The DNA of the CDR3 is TGTGCCAGCAGCGCATTTTCGGGACTAGCGGGGGGCACAGATACGCAGTATTTT. This gives the protein CASSAFSGLAGGTDTQYF.

This clone was seen once. This chain connects TRBV2 to TRBJ2-7; TRBD2 matches 9 bases. CDR3 length: 14 amino acids. The germline CDR1 and CDR2 sequences are SNHLY and FYNNEI. Germline trimming cut 3 bases from V and 9 bases from J; bases unmatched to any gene: 9. The CDR3 bases are TGTGCCAGCAGTGACCGTCTAGCGGGATCCACGCAGTACTTC. This codes for CASSDRLAGSTQYF.

This clone was found many times. J is TRBJ2-5 and V is TRBV7-2, with TRBD2 as a possible D gene (6 bases). The germline gives CDR1 SGHTA, CDR2 FQGNSA. The CDR3 loop spans 15 amino acids. Trimming took off 5 bases at V and 3 bases at J, with 16 bases between the two ends. The CDR3 DNA reads as TGTGCCAGCAGCGCTACCGGGGGATCCAAAGAGACCCAGTACTTC. This codes for CASSATGGSKETQYF.

This chain links TRBV11-3 with TRBJ2-5, with D unclear. The CDR3 sequence is 13 residues long. The ends were cut back, 2 bases at V and 0 bases at J, with 4 bases in the middle. CDR1 and CDR2 (germline): SGHNT, YENEEA. CDR3 in amino acids: CASSLFDQETQYF. The CDR3 DNA reads TGTGCCAGCAGCTTATTCGACCAAGAGACCCAGTACTTC.

V and J are TRBV27 and TRBJ2-1; D might be TRBD1 (6 bases). The CDR3 consists of 14 residues. CDR1 MNHEY and CDR2 SMNVEV come from the germline V gene (reference sequence). V shed 3 bases and J shed 2 bases, with 8 bases lying between them. CDR3 sequence (DNA): TGTGCCAGCAGTTTTCGGACAGCCTACAATGAGCAGTTCTTC. It specifies CASSFRTAYNEQFF.

J is TRBJ2-5 and V is TRBV11-2; D is unresolved. The length of the CDR3 is 14 residues. The germline V gene has CDR1 SGHAT and CDR2 FQNNGV. V was shortened by 7 bases and J by 2 bases, with 14 bases between the two germline ends. DNA of the CDR3: TGTGCCAGCACCCAAGTCGGGTCTCAAGAGACCCAGTACTTC. Encoded protein: CASTQVGSQETQYF.

This rearrangement joins TRBV10-1 to TRBJ2-5, with 11 nucleotides matching TRBD2. CDR3 length: 17 residues. Germline lookup yields CDR1 WNHNN and CDR2 SYGVQD (reference sequence). V lost 0 bases to trimming and J lost 2 bases; unmatched junction nucleotides: 5. CDR3 amino acids: CASSESILAGGQETQYF. CDR3 in DNA: TGCGCCAGCAGTGAGTCGATATTAGCGGGGGGGCAAGAGACCCAGTACTTC.

The genes are TRBV4-1 and TRBJ1-4, with 7 bases identical to TRBD1. The CDR3 runs to 14 residues. Germline assignment: CDR1 MGHRA and CDR2 YSYEKL. V trimming: 6 bases; J trimming: 3 bases; junction bases outside the gene matches: 4. In nucleotides, the CDR3 is TGCGCCAGCAGAGGAGGGACAGCTAATGAAAAACTGTTTTTT. This sequence encodes CASRGGTANEKLFF.

The chain couples TRBV18 to TRBJ2-5, with TRBD1 as a possible D gene (5 bases). The germline V gene encodes CDR1 KGHSH and CDR2 LQKENI. The germline V and J ends were trimmed by 2 bases and 1 base, with 11 bases remaining between them. The CDR3 is made up of 15 amino acids. In DNA form, the CDR3 reads TGTGCCAGCTCACCATCTCTACAGGCCCAAGAGACCCAGTACTTC. Residues: CASSPSLQAQETQYF.

This chain uses TRBV14 with TRBJ2-2; 8 positions agree with TRBD1. CDR1 and CDR2 from the germline V gene are SGHDN and FVKESK. This CDR3 spans 14 amino acids. J lost 7 bases, V lost 2 bases, and 3 bases had no gene match. CDR3 bases: TGTGCCAGCAGCCAATCCAGGGGGCTCGGGGAGCTGTTTTTT. Protein sequence: CASSQSRGLGELFF.

The chain couples TRBV7-2 to TRBJ2-1; D may be TRBD2 (5 bases). CDR1 and CDR2 from the germline V gene are SGHTA and FQGNSA. Trimming pared 1 base from V and 6 bases from J, leaving 16 bases between. This CDR3 region has 16 residues. For the CDR3, the DNA is TGTGCCAGCAGCTTAGATGAGGGCGGGCTGCTCAATGAGCAGTTCTTC. Translated: CASSLDEGGLLNEQFF.

J is TRBJ2-7 and V is TRBV9, with TRBD2 matching over 8 bases. The trim removed 0 bases at V and 2 bases at J, leaving 7 bases unmatched. The germline gives CDR1 SGDLS, CDR2 YYNGEE. CDR3 length equals 16 residues. The CDR3 protein is CASSVEVRGDPYEQYF. In DNA, the CDR3 is TGTGCCAGCAGCGTAGAGGTGCGGGGGGATCCCTACGAGCAGTACTTC.

V gene TRBV7-2 combines with J gene TRBJ2-3; D is perhaps TRBD2 (5 bases). The CDR3 is 13 residues long. Germline CDR1 SGHTA, CDR2 FQGNSA. V was trimmed by 5 bases and J by 5 bases, leaving 11 bases between them. The CDR3 DNA is TGTGCCAGCAGCATCACACGGGAAGATACGCAGTATTTT. Translating it yields CASSITREDTQYF.

This chain joins TRBV11-2 and TRBJ2-2; 14 nucleotides align to TRBD2. The CDR3 is 18 residues long. Germline V CDR1 and CDR2: SGHAT, FQNNGV. J lost 0 bases, V lost 4 bases, and 4 bases had no gene match. DNA of the CDR3: TGTGCCAGCAGCTCGACTAGCGGGGGGGCCTCGAACACCGGGGAGCTGTTTTTT. This translates into CASSSTSGGASNTGELFF.

This rearrangement joins TRBV6-2 or TRBV6-3 to TRBJ2-3; 7 bases agree with TRBD2. Germline CDR1 reads MNHEY; CDR2 reads SVGEGT. The CDR3 is 14 amino acids. With 5 bases clipped from V and 1 base from J, the junction kept 3 bases outside the gene matches. The CDR3 sequence: CASSDGGGTDTQYF. The CDR3 DNA reads as TGTGCCAGCAGTGATGGGGGGGGCACAGATACGCAGTATTTT.

The chain recombines TRBV11-2 with TRBJ2-3; a weak D match, TRBD2 (6 bases). Trimming pared 2 bases from V and 0 bases from J, leaving 9 bases between. In germline, CDR1 is SGHAT, CDR2 FQNNGV. The CDR3 runs 15 residues. The CDR3 here is CASSLWDSSTDTQYF. The CDR3 DNA follows: TGTGCCAGCAGCTTATGGGACTCTAGCACAGATACGCAGTATTTT.